These 21 T cell receptor beta chains were all obtained from the same sample, sequenced in a study of blood T cell repertoires in COVID-19. The assay was immunoSEQ multiplex PCR, and TCRdb's table has in-frame clones only and misses some. The data contain about 89,000 clones, approximately 86% of them seen just once; the ten biggest clones take up approximately 1.2%. Input material: peripheral blood. The receptor source for this set is an elderly man with active or convalescent COVID-19.

The V gene is TRBV3-1 (or the pseudogene TRBV3-2), the J gene TRBJ2-7; 7 bases map to TRBD1. From germline, CDR1 is LGHDT and CDR2 YNNKEL (reference sequence). J was trimmed by 3 bases and V by 4 bases; bases with no gene match: 0. The CDR3 runs to 12 residues. CDR3 coding DNA: TGTGCCAGCAGCCGACAGGGCTACGAGCAGTACTTC. Protein product: CASSRQGYEQYF.

The chain carries TRBV6-1 and TRBJ2-7; 7 nucleotides match TRBD1. With 0 bases clipped from V and 0 bases from J, the junction kept 5 bases outside the gene matches. The V gene's germline CDR1 is MNHNS and CDR2 SASEGT. This CDR3 is 16 amino acids long. The CDR3 here is CASSEAPGQFSYEQYF. The CDR3 DNA sequence: TGTGCCAGCAGTGAAGCCCCGGGACAGTTCTCCTACGAGCAGTACTTC.

This rearrangement joins TRBV19 to TRBJ2-7, with 7 bases aligning to TRBD2. In germline, CDR1 is LNHDA, CDR2 SQIVND (reference sequence). V lost 0 bases to trimming and J lost 3 bases; unmatched junction nucleotides: 11. This CDR3 contains 17 residues. DNA for the CDR3: TGTGCCAGTAGTATAGATTTGGCTAGCGGTGGAATCTACGAGCAGTACTTC. Protein product: CASSIDLASGGIYEQYF.

The V call is TRBV6-2 or TRBV6-3, the J call TRBJ1-2; no definite D call. The V gene lost 4 bases and the J gene lost 6 bases, with 12 bases spanning the gap. Germline lookup yields CDR1 MNHEY and CDR2 SVGEGT. This CDR3 is built from 13 residues. As DNA, the CDR3 is TGTGCCAGCAGTTTACCTCCTGAGGATGGCTACACCTTC. Protein sequence: CASSLPPEDGYTF.

V is TRBV5-5 and J is TRBJ2-4, with a tentative D call TRBD1 (5 bases). Trimming left V 2 bases short and J 0 bases short, with 12 bases between. The germline gives CDR1 SGHKS, CDR2 YYEKEE (reference sequence). The CDR3 is made up of 16 amino acids. The DNA of the CDR3 is TGTGCCAGCAGCTTATTCAGGGATGGAGCCAAAAACATTCAGTACTTC. This translates into CASSLFRDGAKNIQYF.

The rearrangement links TRBV11-2 to TRBJ1-6; weak D call: TRBD1 (6 bases). This CDR3 has 15 amino acids. Trimming took 0 bases from V and 5 from J, leaving 8 bases between them. CDR1 is SGHAT, CDR2 FQNNGV, per germline. CDR3 loop: CASSLEWGHNSPLHF. CDR3 in DNA: TGTGCCAGCAGCTTAGAGTGGGGGCATAATTCACCCCTCCACTTT.

This chain uses TRBV29-1 with TRBJ1-5, with TRBD1 matching over 10 bases. The CDR3 covers 14 residues. V trimming: 5 bases; J trimming: 3 bases; junction bases outside the gene matches: 4. Germline CDR1 is SQVTM and CDR2 is ANQGSEA. DNA of the CDR3: TGCAGCGTTAGGACAGGGGGAATCAATCAGCCCCAGCATTTT. Translated: CSVRTGGINQPQHF.

The rearrangement links TRBV7-2 to TRBJ1-2, with D possibly matching TRBD1 (6 bases). From germline, CDR1 is SGHTA and CDR2 FQGNSA. This CDR3 region has 12 residues. Trimming removed 4 bases at V and 4 bases at J, with 7 bases between. CDR3 residues: CASSSDSYGYTF. The CDR3 nucleotides read TGTGCCAGCAGCTCGGACAGCTATGGCTACACCTTC.

The rearrangement joins TRBV9 to TRBJ2-2; 12 bases match TRBD2. This CDR3 is 16 amino acids long. Germline loops: CDR1 SGDLS, CDR2 YYNGEE. V was pared by 3 bases and J by 6 bases, with 6 bases of the junction left unmatched. The CDR3 sequence is CASSEGRTSGAGELFF. The DNA for the CDR3 is TGTGCCAGCAGCGAGGGGCGGACTAGCGGGGCCGGGGAGCTGTTTTTT.

This chain joins TRBV4-1 and TRBJ2-5, with TRBD2 matching 14 bases. The V gene's germline CDR1 is MGHRA and CDR2 YSYEKL. The CDR3 is 18 residues long. V dropped 1 base and J dropped 5; count of bases not matched to a gene: 9. The CDR3 DNA reads TGCGCCAGCAGCCAAGCAAGACTAGCGGGAGGGCTCGGGGAGACCCAGTACTTC. Amino acids: CASSQARLAGGLGETQYF.

This clone was observed a single time. This sequence joins TRBV19 and TRBJ2-7; the D is unclear. Germline V gene sequence: CDR1 LNHDA, CDR2 SQIVND (reference sequence). Trimming took 1 base from V and 2 from J, leaving 9 bases between them. This CDR3 is built from 14 residues. In DNA, the CDR3 is TGTGCCAGTAGTATAGTCGTCTTTACCTACGAGCAGTACTTC. Amino acids: CASSIVVFTYEQYF.

This chain connects TRBV2 to TRBJ1-2; TRBD1 aligns across 9 bases. CDR1 is SNHLY, CDR2 FYNNEI, per germline. The CDR3 is 15 residues long. V was clipped by 9 bases and J by 5 bases; unmatched bases: 13. The CDR3: CARASQGAGGYGYTF. In DNA, the CDR3 is TGTGCCAGGGCCTCACAGGGGGCAGGAGGGTATGGCTACACCTTC.

The rearrangement joins TRBV3-1 (or the pseudogene TRBV3-2) to TRBJ2-7; D is unclear. V was shortened by 1 base and J by 3 bases, with 7 bases between the two germline ends. Germline assignment: CDR1 LGHDT and CDR2 YNNKEL (reference sequence). This CDR3 comprises 13 residues. This CDR3 is CASSQGTVYEQYF. CDR3 coding DNA: TGTGCCAGCAGCCAAGGAACAGTCTACGAGCAGTACTTC.

This clone was picked up one time. V gene TRBV11-2 combines with J gene TRBJ2-7; 8 nucleotides align to TRBD2. Germline CDR1 and CDR2: SGHAT and FQNNGV. The CDR3 covers 14 residues. The junction had 6 bases not matched to a gene; V was cut back by 5 bases and J by 3 bases. The CDR3 loop is CASSLLAANYEQYF. DNA for the CDR3: TGTGCCAGCAGCCTACTAGCGGCGAACTACGAGCAGTACTTC. The entire variable domain, with the rest obtained from reference TRBV11-2 and TRBJ2-7, is as follows: EAGVAQSPRYKIIEKRQSVAFWCNPISGHATLYWYQQILGQGPKLLIQFQNNGVVDDSQLPKDRFSAERLKGVDSTLKIQPAKLEDSAVYLCASSLLAANYEQYFGPGTRLTVT.

This clone has a single count. This chain connects TRBV9 to TRBJ1-6; D perhaps matches TRBD1 (6 bases). Trimming removed 5 bases at V and 7 bases at J, with 16 bases between. The CDR3 consists of 15 residues. The germline gives CDR1 SGDLS, CDR2 YYNGEE. The CDR3 is CASSTGQNPNSPLHF. Written as DNA, the CDR3 is TGTGCCAGCAGTACGGGACAAAACCCCAATTCACCCCTCCACTTT.

A single count supports this clone. This chain connects TRBV11-3 to TRBJ2-3; 9 nucleotides align to TRBD1. Trimming removed 5 bases from V and 5 bases from J; junction bases left unmatched: 11. Per the germline V gene, CDR1 is SGHNT and CDR2 is YENEEA. The CDR3 has 16 residues. CDR3: CASSQGGTGKIDTQYF. The CDR3 nucleotides are TGTGCCAGCAGCCAAGGGGGGACAGGGAAAATAGATACGCAGTATTTT. Full variable domain (missing parts from reference TRBV11-3 and TRBJ2-3): EAGVVQSPRYKIIEKKQPVAFWCNPISGHNTLYWYLQNLGQGPELLIRYENEEAVDDSQLPKDRFSAERLKGVDSTLKIQPAELGDSAVYLCASSQGGTGKIDTQYFGPGTRLTVL.

The chain recombines TRBV7-2 with TRBJ1-1; no clear D. V lost 10 bases and J 0 bases, leaving 12 bases between the germline ends. The germline gives CDR1 SGHTA, CDR2 FQGNSA. The CDR3 consists of 13 residues. The CDR3 nucleotides are TGTGCCACCGAGGCCGGGTTGAACACTGAAGCTTTCTTT. Protein: CATEAGLNTEAFF.

This chain connects TRBV10-3 to TRBJ2-7, with 8 bases lining up with TRBD1. Germline V gene data show CDR1 as ENHRY and CDR2 as SYGVKD. The CDR3 runs 13 residues. J gave up 6 bases and V 8 bases, and 9 bases lay outside the gene matches. The CDR3 sequence is CAILDRENGEQYF. For the CDR3, the DNA is TGTGCCATCCTGGACAGGGAAAACGGCGAGCAGTACTTC.

The rearrangement joins TRBV12-3 or TRBV12-4 to TRBJ2-1, with a tentative D call TRBD1 (6 bases). V gave up 6 bases and J gave up 9 bases, with 15 bases separating them. CDR3 size: 13 residues. CDR3 amino acids: CASRLTGSAEQFF. The DNA for the CDR3 is TGTGCCAGCAGGCTCACAGGGAGTGCTGAGCAGTTCTTC.

The J gene is TRBJ2-7, the V gene TRBV18; 10 bases are shared with TRBD1. Germline V gene lookup returns CDR1 KGHSH and CDR2 LQKENI. The CDR3 runs to 16 residues. V trimming: 6 bases; J trimming: 5 bases; junction bases outside the gene matches: 13. In nucleotides, the CDR3 is TGTGCCAGCTCCCGGACCGGGACAGGGGTAATCGACGAGCAGTACTTC. This codes for CASSRTGTGVIDEQYF. The full variable domain, rest sourced from reference TRBV18 and TRBJ2-7, is NAGVMQNPRHLVRRRGQEARLRCSPMKGHSHVYWYRQLPEEGLKFMVYLQKENIIDESGMPKERFSAEFPKEGPSILRIQQVVRGDSAAYFCASSRTGTGVIDEQYFGPGTRLTVT.

This rearrangement joins TRBV5-1 to TRBJ2-1; D possibly corresponds to TRBD1 (6 bases). The germline V gene encodes CDR1 SGHRS and CDR2 YFSETQ. The V gene lost 4 bases and the J gene lost 1 base, with 12 bases spanning the gap. The CDR3 is 15 amino acids. The CDR3 DNA sequence: TGCGCCAGCAGCAAGGACAGCATATCCTACAATGAGCAGTTCTTC. Protein: CASSKDSISYNEQFF.